This record covers a single T cell receptor (beta chain). Its matching antigen is unknown. This entry belongs to a study of beta chain features in type 1 diabetes. Broader study findings: TCRB CDR3 length was moderately but significantly reduced in all four CD4+ subsets of Type 1 diabetes patients.

With V trimmed by 3 bases and J by 4 bases, 9 bases remained unmatched. CDR1 and CDR2 from the germline V gene are SGDLS and YYNGEE. The CDR3 loop spans 16 amino acids. Reverse transcribing all isolated RNA meant expressed TCRB transcripts were sequenced. The method was immunoSEQ multiplex PCR; TCRdb's version includes in-frame clones alone and lacks a portion of them. The sample carries over 650,000 clones, more than 12% recorded once. The sample consisted of naive CD4+ T cells from blood. The rearrangement uses TRBV9 and TRBJ1-1, with TRBD1 matching over 10 bases. This sequence originates from a man between 18 and 29 years old with type 1 diabetes. CDR3 sequence: CASSAGDRGSGTEAFF. In DNA, the CDR3 is TGTGCCAGCAGCGCGGGGGACAGGGGTAGTGGCACTGAAGCTTTCTTT.